These 27 T cell receptor beta chains came from one sample sequenced in a study of human T cells and chemical hapten exposure. Indicated time point: patch test 3, about 24 weeks after DPC sensitization. Noted treatment: therapeutic diphenylcyclopropenone sensitization with weekly scalp DPC. MiXCR, run by TCRdb on the RACE reads, gives a single entry per CDR3 protein. The sample has more than 95,000 distinct CDR3 sequences, under 35% seen once; the top ten hold less than 3%. The sample here was whole blood, taken in connection with sensitization to the hapten diphenylcyclopropenone (DPC). The receptors stem from a man aged 35-49 years with alopecia areata. Some clones in this sample may be carry-over from other donors' samples.

The rearrangement joins TRBV29-1 to TRBJ1-4; 8 bases are a match to TRBD1. This CDR3 comprises 14 residues. Trimming removed 5 bases from V and 8 bases from J; junction bases left unmatched: 10. In germline, CDR1 is SQVTM, CDR2 ANQGSEA. CDR3 DNA: TGCAGCGTTAGACAGGGGCGGGGTGGCGAAAAACTGTTTTTT. Encoded protein: CSVRQGRGGEKLFF. Looking up the rest from reference TRBV29-1 and TRBJ1-4 gives the full variable domain: SAVISQKPSRDICQRGTSLTIQCQVDSQVTMMFWYRQQPGQSLTLIATANQGSEATYESGFVIDKFPISRPNLTFSTLTVSNMSPEDSSIYLCSVRQGRGGEKLFFGSGTQLSVL.

This clonotype was seen only a few times. V usage is TRBV4-1 and J usage is TRBJ2-5, with TRBD1 matching over 8 bases. CDR1 is MGHRA and CDR2 is YSYEKL in the germline V gene. With 4 bases clipped from V and 1 base from J, the junction kept 11 bases outside the gene matches. The CDR3 spans 17 residues. CDR3 sequence reads: CASSPQTTDRVQETQYF. The CDR3 DNA reads TGCGCCAGCAGCCCCCAAACTACGGACAGGGTCCAAGAGACCCAGTACTTC.

The chain is built from TRBV9 and TRBJ2-7, with 8 nucleotides matching TRBD1. Germline CDR1 is SGDLS and CDR2 is YYNGEE. The CDR3 covers 15 residues. The trim removed 1 base at V and 3 bases at J, leaving 6 bases unmatched. Written as DNA, the CDR3 is TGTGCCAGCAGCGTAACGGACAGGGAATTCTACGAGCAGTACTTC. Its protein product is CASSVTDREFYEQYF.

This clonotype was counted many times. The chain couples TRBV27 to TRBJ2-1; TRBD2 is a possible D gene (7 bases). Looked up from germline, CDR1 is MNHEY and CDR2 is SMNVEV (reference sequence). Between the trimmed V and J ends, which lost 6 bases and 7 bases, there was a span of 16 bases. CDR3 length: 14 amino acids. The CDR3 region is CASSRGGGRNEQFF. The CDR3 bases are TGTGCCAGCAGCCGCGGGGGCGGTCGAAATGAGCAGTTCTTC.

V and J are TRBV20-1 and TRBJ2-1; D ambiguous. The ends were cut back, 6 bases at V and 0 bases at J, with 15 bases in the middle. Germline V gene sequence: CDR1 DFQATT, CDR2 SNEGSKA (reference sequence). There are 15 residues in the CDR3. The CDR3 nucleotides read TGCAGTGCAACGCCGGACCGCTCCTCCTACAATGAGCAGTTCTTC. The encoded protein is CSATPDRSSYNEQFF.

The sample holds a few counts of this clonotype. This chain connects TRBV28 to TRBJ1-1, with D hard to call. Trimming pared 3 bases from V and 5 bases from J, leaving 10 bases between. This CDR3 comprises 13 residues. Germline V lookup: CDR1 MDHEN, CDR2 SYDVKM. DNA for the CDR3: TGTGCCAGCAGTTTTCCTGGTGGGACTGAAGCTTTCTTT. It specifies CASSFPGGTEAFF. Variable domain in full (rest from reference TRBV28 and TRBJ1-1): DVKVTQSSRYLVKRTGEKVFLECVQDMDHENMFWYRQDPGLGLRLIYFSYDVKMKEKGDIPEGYSVSREKKERFSLILESASTNQTSMYLCASSFPGGTEAFFGQGTRLTVV.

This clonotype was seen a few times. The gene calls are TRBV6-6 and TRBJ2-7, with 8 bases identical to TRBD2. J lost 1 base, V lost 5 bases, and 13 bases had no gene match. This CDR3 has 17 residues. Germline V lookup: CDR1 MNHNY, CDR2 SVGAGI (reference sequence). This chain's CDR3 is CASSAVVAGFLSYEQYF. The CDR3 region has the DNA TGTGCCAGCAGTGCCGTGGTAGCGGGATTTCTATCCTACGAGCAGTACTTC.

The chain carries TRBV6-1 and TRBJ2-7; possibly TRBD2 for D (5 bases). Per germline, CDR1 MNHNS and CDR2 SASEGT. Trimming removed 4 bases from V and 5 bases from J, with 6 bases in between. There are 11 residues in the CDR3. This CDR3 reads CASSAGNEQYV. DNA for the CDR3: TGTGCCAGCAGTGCGGGGAACGAGCAGTACGTC.

The J gene is TRBJ2-5, the V gene TRBV5-8; 8 bases match TRBD2. The CDR3 spans 15 residues. Per germline, CDR1 SGHTS and CDR2 YDEGEE. With 3 bases clipped from V and 4 bases from J, the junction kept 8 bases outside the gene matches. The DNA for the CDR3 is TGTGCCAGCAGCTCAGTAGCGGGACCGCCAGAGACCCAGTACTTC. Translation gives CASSSVAGPPETQYF.

The rearrangement links TRBV6-5 to TRBJ1-6; possible D gene TRBD1, 6 bases. Trimming took off 3 bases at V and 8 bases at J, with 11 bases between the two ends. Germline V gives CDR1 MNHEY, CDR2 SVGAGI. This CDR3 contains 14 residues. This CDR3 reads CASSYSGAHSPLHF. CDR3 sequence (DNA): TGTGCCAGCAGTTATTCGGGGGCTCATTCACCCCTCCACTTT.

This clonotype was seen only once. The DNA for the CDR3 is TGTGCCAGCAGTACATCTATGGTCACTGAAGCTTTCTTT. It yields the protein CASSTSMVTEAFF. The rearrangement links TRBV12-3 or TRBV12-4 to TRBJ1-1; no definite D call. V shed 5 bases and J shed 4 bases, with 11 bases lying between them. This CDR3 region has 13 residues.

This chain joins TRBV21-1 and TRBJ1-5; the table's D call TRBD1 went unverified against the DNA. TRBV21-1 is a listed pseudogene. There are 16 residues in the CDR3. In nucleotides, the CDR3 is TGTGCCAGCAGCAAAGGTCAGGGAGAAGGCAATCAGCCCCAGCATTTT. Translated: CASSKGQGEGNQPQHF.

This rearrangement joins TRBV5-8 to TRBJ2-1; a weak D match, TRBD2 (6 bases). Germline assignment: CDR1 SGHTS and CDR2 YDEGEE. The CDR3 consists of 14 residues. Trimming cost V 7 bases and J 3 bases, with 14 bases left between them. The CDR3 spells CASGPGLDYNEQFF. The CDR3 DNA sequence: TGTGCCAGCGGACCGGGACTGGACTACAATGAGCAGTTCTTC.

The V call is TRBV28, the J call TRBJ2-3, with TRBD2 matching over 13 bases. CDR1 is MDHEN and CDR2 is SYDVKM in the germline V gene. With 7 bases clipped from V and 6 bases from J, the junction kept 13 bases outside the gene matches. The CDR3 totals 17 residues. The CDR3 coding sequence is TGTGCCAGCAACAGACCGAAACTAGCGGGAGGGCCGGATACGCAGTATTTT. Its translation is CASNRPKLAGGPDTQYF.

This clonotype has a handful of counts. The chain recombines TRBV6-6 with TRBJ2-1, with D possibly matching TRBD2 (7 bases). The V gene's germline CDR1 is MNHNY and CDR2 SVGAGI (reference sequence). The CDR3 is 14 amino acids. Trimming shortened V by 4 bases and J by 8 bases, and 15 bases separated the two germline ends. The CDR3, as DNA: TGTGCCAGCAGTTCGGCAGGGAGGGGGGATGAGCAGTTCTTC. Protein: CASSSAGRGDEQFF.

The chain employs TRBV6-2 or TRBV6-3 and TRBJ2-7; 7 bases are a match to TRBD1. This CDR3 region has 13 residues. Germline V lookup: CDR1 MNHEY, CDR2 SVGEGT. The J segment lost 2 bases and the V segment lost 5 bases, leaving 3 bases of the junction unmatched. The CDR3 DNA follows: TGTGCCAGCAGTCCGGGACAGACCTACGAGCAGTACTTC. Translated: CASSPGQTYEQYF.

This clonotype was observed at least ten times. The chain employs TRBV5-1 and TRBJ1-4; 8 nucleotides match TRBD1. Germline CDR1 reads SGHRS; CDR2 reads YFSETQ. With 7 bases clipped from V and 6 bases from J, the junction kept 8 bases outside the gene matches. The CDR3 is 14 amino acids. CDR3 sequence reads: CASGQGAEDEKLFF. CDR3 DNA sequence: TGCGCCAGCGGTCAGGGGGCGGAAGATGAAAAACTGTTTTTT.

This clonotype was recorded a few times. The V and J genes are TRBV7-2 and TRBJ1-1; 9 bases map to TRBD1. Losses at the gene ends were 5 bases for V and 5 bases for J; bases not matched to a gene: 18. The CDR3 is 18 residues long. Germline CDR1 SGHTA, CDR2 FQGNSA. The chain's CDR3 is CASSHIGTGGLSSTEAFF. The DNA of the CDR3 is TGTGCCAGCAGCCACATTGGTACAGGGGGCCTTTCAAGTACTGAAGCTTTCTTT.

The V and J genes are TRBV20-1 and TRBJ2-1; a possible D gene is TRBD2 (5 bases). Germline V lookup: CDR1 DFQATT, CDR2 SNEGSKA (reference sequence). Trimming removed 7 bases at V and 2 bases at J, with 12 bases between. This CDR3 is 13 amino acids long. This chain's CDR3 is CSVLGDPYNEQFF. The DNA of the CDR3 is TGCAGTGTATTGGGAGACCCCTACAATGAGCAGTTCTTC.

This clonotype turned up a few times. This chain joins TRBV12-3 or TRBV12-4 and TRBJ2-3, with 7 positions matching TRBD2. With 5 bases clipped from V and 0 bases from J, the junction kept 8 bases outside the gene matches. CDR3 size: 16 residues. The DNA for the CDR3 is TGTGCCAGCAGTCCCCATAGCGGGTCTAGCACAGATACGCAGTATTTT. Protein product: CASSPHSGSSTDTQYF.

The rearrangement uses TRBV24-1 and TRBJ2-3, with 9 bases fitting TRBD2. The CDR3 consists of 13 residues. Germline V gives CDR1 KGHDR, CDR2 SFDVKD. V gave up 8 bases and J gave up 3 bases; unmatched junction bases: 2. The CDR3 DNA sequence: TGTGCCACCATGCGGGAGGGGACAGATACGCAGTATTTT. The encoded protein is CATMREGTDTQYF.

This clonotype appeared a few times. The chain uses TRBV7-2 and TRBJ2-1; 7 nucleotides agree with TRBD1. Losses at the gene ends were 4 bases for V and 4 bases for J; bases not matched to a gene: 10. Looked up from germline, CDR1 is SGHTA and CDR2 is FQGNSA. The CDR3 is 16 residues long. As DNA, the CDR3 is TGTGCCAGCAGCTACCGTTTAGGGGGCAGATACAATGAGCAGTTCTTC. Its protein is CASSYRLGGRYNEQFF.

The chain uses TRBV10-3 and TRBJ2-1; D is unclear. CDR1 ENHRY and CDR2 SYGVKD come from the germline V gene. This CDR3 comprises 13 residues. The V and J ends lost 7 bases and 9 bases respectively, with 16 bases between them. Here the CDR3 DNA reads TGTGCCATCACCGAGACTGCTCCTGGTGAGCAGTTCTTC. Its protein is CAITETAPGEQFF.

This clonotype was seen a few times. This chain connects TRBV30 to TRBJ1-5, with 8 positions matching TRBD1. Germline CDR1 is GTSNPN and CDR2 is SVGIG (reference sequence). The CDR3 runs to 15 residues. With V trimmed by 1 base and J by 0 bases, 2 bases remained unmatched. The chain's CDR3 is CAWSGQGSSNQPQHF. CDR3 nucleotides: TGTGCCTGGAGTGGACAGGGGTCTAGCAATCAGCCCCAGCATTTT.

This clonotype was detected many times. This rearrangement joins TRBV6-1 to TRBJ2-5; D is unclear. Germline loops: CDR1 MNHNS, CDR2 SASEGT. V lost 6 bases, J lost 13 bases, and 21 bases lay in between. CDR3 length: 13 amino acids. Here the CDR3 DNA reads TGTGCCAGCAGCCAACCCTCCCAGAGGCCCTGGTACTTC. This codes for CASSQPSQRPWYF.

Turning to this clonotype: One end of the junction does not line up with germline, which may come from a read error. The chain has TRBV4-3 and TRBJ2-1; 10 bases agree with TRBD2. Per germline, CDR1 LGHNA and CDR2 YSLEER. This CDR3 has 14 residues. The CDR3 DNA is TGCGCCAGCAGCCAAGATCAATCCGGGACTAGCGCAATCTTC. This translates into CASSQDQSGTSAIF.

The CDR3 DNA reads as TGCAGCCTGACGGGCAGGGTAGACCATGAGCAGTTCTTC. Translation: CSLTGRVDHEQFF. This chain links TRBV29-1 with TRBJ2-1; a possible D gene is TRBD1 (5 bases). Trimming removed 8 bases from V and 8 bases from J, with 19 bases in between. This CDR3 spans 13 amino acids. CDR1 is SQVTM, CDR2 ANQGSEA, per germline.